What follows is one T cell receptor beta chain and its context. This sample was taken from a study of blood T cell repertoires in COVID-19. Looking at the study overall: The origin of the acute and convalescent COVID-19 samples was the United States, Italy and Spain. T cells, B-cell-depleted T cells, or PBMCs supplied cDNA or gDNA.

Some clones are missing from TCRdb's copy, which holds only in-frame ones; the method was immunoSEQ multiplex PCR. The table records about 480,000 clones, approximately 88% of them present only once. Cohorts were based on clinical histories the participants reported. The CDR3 has 13 residues. Germline lookup yields CDR1 GTSNPN and CDR2 SVGIG (reference sequence). Trimming took off 0 bases at V and 3 bases at J, with 9 bases between the two ends. J is TRBJ2-7 and V is TRBV30; the D gene is possibly TRBD1 (5 bases). This clonotype was obtained from a woman aged 40-49 years who had recovered from COVID-19. The specimen was PBMCs or T cells enriched from blood (not recorded which). DNA of the CDR3: TGTGCCTGGAGTGTTTTGGGGCTCTACGAGCAGTACTTC. Amino acids: CAWSVLGLYEQYF.